This T cell receptor (beta chain) was recorded in a study of cytomegalovirus exposure and HLA in healthy donors. Broader study findings: About 90% or about 30% of the time was how often most TCR beta V segments were productive, according to an earlier analysis. Rarity marked most TCR sequences, yet some public TCRs occurred in many donors. Available immune exposure information was restricted to CMV serostatus only. A link between a missense DCLRE1C variant and TCR beta V- and J-gene trimming emerged from a later analysis.

Concerning this clone itself: Its antigen is unidentified. At one of its ends the junction is not consistent with the germline gene, which may arise from a read error.

13 Jbeta primers and 60 Vbeta primers were used for the PCR. The method was immunoSEQ multiplex PCR; TCRdb's version includes in-frame clones alone and lacks a portion of them. The repertoire has approximately 190,000 clones, over 75% of them found once; the top ten carry approximately 6%. The CDR3 is made up of 15 amino acids. The V gene's germline CDR1 is SEHNR and CDR2 FQNEAQ (reference sequence). The chain carries TRBV7-9 and TRBJ1-2, with TRBD1 identical over 9 bases. The sample taken for sequencing was PBMCs. The receptor was derived from a middle-aged man in good health and CMV-seropositive. This chain's CDR3 is CASSVAGTGNYGYTF. For the CDR3, the DNA is TGTGCCAGCAGCGTAGCCGGGACAGGGAACTATGGCTACACCTTC. Using reference TRBV7-9 and TRBJ1-2 for the parts outside the CDR3, the full variable domain is DTGVSQNPRHKITKRGQNVTFRCDPISEHNRLYWYRQTLGQGPEFLTYFQNEAQLEKSRLLSDRFSAERPKGSFSTLEIQRTEQGDSAMYLCASSVAGTGNYGYTFGSGTRLTVV.